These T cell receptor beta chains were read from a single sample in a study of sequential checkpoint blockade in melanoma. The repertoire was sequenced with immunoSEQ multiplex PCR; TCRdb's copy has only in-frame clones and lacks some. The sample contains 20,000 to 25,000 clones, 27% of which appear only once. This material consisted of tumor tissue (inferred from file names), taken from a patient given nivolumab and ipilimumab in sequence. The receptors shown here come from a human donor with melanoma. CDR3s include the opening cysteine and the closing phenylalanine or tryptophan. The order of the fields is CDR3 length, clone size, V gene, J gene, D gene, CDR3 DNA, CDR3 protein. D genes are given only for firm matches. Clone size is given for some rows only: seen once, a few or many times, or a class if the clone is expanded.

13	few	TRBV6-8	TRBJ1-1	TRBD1	TGTGCCAGCAGCACAGGGGGCCGTAGTAAAGCTTTCTTT	CASSTGGRSKAFF
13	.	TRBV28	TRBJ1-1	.	TGTGCCAGCAGTCTCCCTCGAGGCCTAGGGGCTTTCTTT	CASSLPRGLGAFF
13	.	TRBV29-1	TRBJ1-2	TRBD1	TGCAGCGTTGTCGAGTTGACAGGGAATGGCTACACCTTC	CSVVELTGNGYTF
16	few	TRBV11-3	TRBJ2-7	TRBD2	TGTGCCAGCAGCTTAGGGACTAGCGGGAGGCAGGGCGAGCAGTACTTC	CASSLGTSGRQGEQYF
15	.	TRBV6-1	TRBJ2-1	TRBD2	TGTGCCAGCAGTGAAGCGGGACTAGCAGTCAATGAGCAGTTCTTC	CASSEAGLAVNEQFF
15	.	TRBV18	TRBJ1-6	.	TGTGCCAGCTCCTCTTATACAGGGTTCAATTCACCCCTCCACTTT	CASSSYTGFNSPLHF
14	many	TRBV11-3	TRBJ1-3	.	TGTGCCAGCAGCCAGTCGGGGCTACGGAACACCATATATTTT	CASSQSGLRNTIYF
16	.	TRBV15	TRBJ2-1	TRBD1	TGTGCCACCAGCAACTTCGTGAGGGGGCTCGGCAATGAGCAGTTCTTC	CATSNFVRGLGNEQFF
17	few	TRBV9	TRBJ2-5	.	TGTGCCAGCAGCGGAGGAGCGTCAGGGATGGTCCAAGAGACCCAGTACTTC	CASSGGASGMVQETQYF
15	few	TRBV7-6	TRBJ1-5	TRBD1	TGTGCTAGCAGCTTAGGGGGCAATAGCAATCAGCCCCAGCATTTT	CASSLGGNSNQPQHF
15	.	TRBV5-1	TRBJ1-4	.	TGCGCCAGCAGCTTGGCCGGCAGGGTGGATGAAAAACTGTTTTTT	CASSLAGRVDEKLFF
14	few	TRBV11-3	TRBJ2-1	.	TGTGCCAGCACAACGAGTAGGGGGTCGGTTGAGCAGTTCTTC	CASTTSRGSVEQFF
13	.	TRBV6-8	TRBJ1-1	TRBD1	TGTGCCAGCAGCCCCGGGACAGCGACTGAAGCTTTCTTT	CASSPGTATEAFF
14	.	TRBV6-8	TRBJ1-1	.	TGTGCCAGCAGGGGGGAGGCCCCGTGGACTGAAGCTTTCTTT	CASRGEAPWTEAFF